What follows are 26 T cell receptor beta chains derived from one specimen sequenced in a study of T-cell reconstitution after alpha-beta-depleted transplantation in children. This sample's TCRbeta library carried unique molecular identifier barcodes. One entry per CDR3 protein, called by TCRdb with MiXCR from the PCR reads. The repertoire holds 500,000 to 750,000 distinct CDR3 sequences, 10% to 15% seen once, with about 2.2% in the top ten. Here the sequenced sample was PBMCs, mostly from graft donor cells, taken 360 days after TCRalphabeta/CD19-depleted stem cell transplant. The source is a male patient under 18 who had a stem cell transplant for acute myeloid leukemia, so the T cells may come from the graft donor.

This clonotype was detected only a few times. The chain is built from TRBV14 and TRBJ2-7; D might be TRBD1 (6 bases). This CDR3 spans 16 amino acids. Per germline, CDR1 SGHDN and CDR2 FVKESK. Trimming removed 2 bases at V and 2 bases at J, with 16 bases between. The CDR3 protein is CASSQTETGPTYEQYF. CDR3 bases: TGTGCCAGCAGCCAAACGGAAACAGGGCCGACCTACGAGCAGTACTTC.

The J gene is TRBJ2-1, the V gene TRBV10-3; D is unresolved. Trimming stripped 6 bases from V and 0 bases from J, with 12 bases between. CDR1 is ENHRY, CDR2 SYGVKD, per germline. This CDR3 contains 15 residues. The CDR3 spells CAISQHLSSYNEQFF. For the CDR3, the DNA is TGTGCCATCAGCCAACATCTGAGCTCCTACAATGAGCAGTTCTTC.

This clonotype was detected a few times. This sequence joins TRBV6-5 and TRBJ1-3; D unclear. The CDR3 loop spans 17 amino acids. The germline V gene encodes CDR1 MNHEY and CDR2 SVGAGI. V was pared by 5 bases and J by 0 bases, with 17 bases between. The CDR3 nucleotides read TGTGCCAGCAGTATAGGCGGCCCGACGAGCTCTGGAAACACCATATATTTT. The encoded protein is CASSIGGPTSSGNTIYF.

This clonotype was detected ten times or more. The chain combines TRBV28 with TRBJ2-7, with 8 bases identical to TRBD2. Unmatched junction bases numbered 11, after V lost 3 bases and J lost 4 bases. Germline CDR1 reads MDHEN; CDR2 reads SYDVKM. The CDR3 loop spans 16 amino acids. The CDR3 sequence: CASSFGGAVVRYEQYF. The CDR3 nucleotides are TGTGCCAGCAGTTTCGGGGGGGCAGTTGTTCGTTACGAGCAGTACTTC.

V gene TRBV20-1 combines with J gene TRBJ2-1; D uncertain. Germline V gene lookup returns CDR1 DFQATT and CDR2 SNEGSKA (reference sequence). The CDR3 spans 15 residues. Trimming stripped 0 bases from V and 12 bases from J, with 21 bases between. The CDR3 DNA follows: TGCAGTGCTAGAGATTCGAAGACTGTCCTAAGAGGGCAGTTCTTC. Protein sequence: CSARDSKTVLRGQFF.

The chain is built from TRBV20-1 and TRBJ2-1; a possible D gene is TRBD1 (6 bases). Germline CDR1 reads DFQATT; CDR2 reads SNEGSKA (reference sequence). This CDR3 spans 11 amino acids. With 4 bases removed from V and 13 bases from J, the gap between germline ends came to 14 bases. The CDR3 DNA reads TGCAGTGCTACCCAACAGGGTCTCCAGTTCTTC. Protein product: CSATQQGLQFF.

The J gene is TRBJ2-1, the V gene TRBV6-6, with TRBD2 matching 7 bases. Per the germline V gene, CDR1 is MNHNY and CDR2 is SVGAGI (reference sequence). The CDR3 totals 13 residues. Trimming cost V 6 bases and J 6 bases; bases outside gene matches: 5. Here the CDR3 reads CASRGTTSNEQFF. The CDR3 nucleotides read TGTGCCAGCAGGGGGACTACCTCCAATGAGCAGTTCTTC.

The genes are TRBV29-1 and TRBJ1-1, with D perhaps matching TRBD1 (5 bases). The CDR3 runs 13 residues. The germline gives CDR1 SQVTM, CDR2 ANQGSEA. Trimming stripped 6 bases from V and 2 bases from J, with 13 bases between. CDR3 region: CSVRDFLNTEAFF. CDR3 coding DNA: TGCAGCGTACGGGACTTTTTAAACACTGAAGCTTTCTTT.

This clonotype was seen ten or more times. The genes are TRBV20-1 and TRBJ2-1; TRBD2 matches at 10 bases. The CDR3 loop spans 14 amino acids. With 6 bases clipped from V and 5 bases from J, the junction kept 7 bases outside the gene matches. Germline V CDR1 and CDR2: DFQATT, SNEGSKA (reference sequence). The CDR3 nucleotides are TGCAGTGCAGAACCGGGACTAGCGAACAATGAGCAGTTCTTC. Protein: CSAEPGLANNEQFF.

The chain links TRBV12-3 or TRBV12-4 to TRBJ2-1, with 7 bases that match TRBD2. With 0 bases clipped from V and 8 bases from J, the junction kept 7 bases outside the gene matches. The CDR3 runs 15 residues. Here the CDR3 DNA reads TGTGCCAGCAGTTTAGCGCTGAGGGAGGGGCATGAGCAGTTCTTC. Its protein product is CASSLALREGHEQFF.

The sample holds a few counts of this clonotype. The V gene is TRBV21-1, the J gene TRBJ2-7; the D call TRBD2 from the table was never checked on the DNA. TRBV21-1 is annotated as a pseudogene. The CDR3 has 14 amino acids. CDR3 region: CAIIRDSPDYEQYF. CDR3 DNA: TGTGCCATCATTCGGGACTCCCCCGACTACGAGCAGTACTTC.

This clonotype was recorded many times. This rearrangement joins TRBV18 to TRBJ1-1; no reliable D call. V dropped 5 bases and J dropped 4 bases, with 14 bases sitting between them. There are 14 residues in the CDR3. Germline CDR1 and CDR2: KGHSH and LQKENI. The CDR3 DNA follows: TGTGCCAGCTCAGCGGGCCAGGTAGGCACTGAAGCTTTCTTT. Amino acids: CASSAGQVGTEAFF. Looking up the rest from reference TRBV18 and TRBJ1-1 gives the full variable domain: NAGVMQNPRHLVRRRGQEARLRCSPMKGHSHVYWYRQLPEEGLKFMVYLQKENIIDESGMPKERFSAEFPKEGPSILRIQQVVRGDSAAYFCASSAGQVGTEAFFGQGTRLTVV.

J is TRBJ2-6 and V is TRBV2, with D uncertain. The germline V gene has CDR1 SNHLY and CDR2 FYNNEI. Trimming took 0 bases from V and 4 from J, leaving 4 bases between them. This CDR3 has 14 amino acids. The CDR3 loop reads CASSEARGANVLTF. The CDR3 DNA reads TGTGCCAGCAGTGAAGCGCGAGGGGCCAACGTCCTGACTTTC. Using reference TRBV2 and TRBJ2-6 for the parts outside the CDR3, the full variable domain is EPEVTQTPSHQVTQMGQEVILRCVPISNHLYFYWYRQILGQKVEFLVSFYNNEISEKSEIFDDQFSVERPDGSNFTLKIRSTKLEDSAMYFCASSEARGANVLTFGAGSRLTVL.

This clonotype was seen repeatedly, ten times or more. V is TRBV29-1 and J is TRBJ2-7; D remains unclear. CDR1 is SQVTM and CDR2 is ANQGSEA in the germline V gene. V dropped 0 bases and J dropped 6 bases, with 12 bases sitting between them. CDR3 length: 13 amino acids. The CDR3 protein is CSVEEVVNGEQYF. Here the CDR3 DNA reads TGCAGCGTTGAAGAGGTGGTTAACGGCGAGCAGTACTTC.

This clonotype was recorded a few times. The chain combines TRBV28 with TRBJ2-3; 16 bases line up with TRBD2. The CDR3 extends over 18 amino acids. CDR1 MDHEN and CDR2 SYDVKM come from the germline V gene. V was clipped by 5 bases and J by 1 base; unmatched bases: 6. This CDR3 reads CASSDGTSGREGTDTQYF. DNA of the CDR3: TGTGCCAGCAGTGATGGGACTAGCGGGAGGGAGGGCACAGATACGCAGTATTTT.

This clonotype was observed many times. The genes are TRBV12-3 or TRBV12-4 and TRBJ2-5; 9 positions match TRBD1. J gave up 5 bases and V 3 bases, and 7 bases lay outside the gene matches. This CDR3 is built from 15 residues. The DNA for the CDR3 is TGTGCCAGCAGTTTTGCCGGGACAGGGTCGGAGACCCAGTACTTC. Translation: CASSFAGTGSETQYF.

Here the CDR3 DNA reads TGTGCCAGCAGCTTAAGCTCAGGGCCGAACACTGAAGCTTTCTTT. Its translation is CASSLSSGPNTEAFF. The genes are TRBV7-3 and TRBJ1-1, with D perhaps matching TRBD1 (5 bases). This CDR3 contains 15 residues. V lost 1 base and J 1 base, leaving 10 bases between the germline ends. Germline CDR1 and CDR2: SGHTA and FQGTGA.

The rearrangement joins TRBV3-1 to TRBJ1-1, with D possibly being TRBD1 (6 bases). Germline V CDR1 and CDR2: LGHDT, YNNKEL (reference sequence). Deletions cut 5 bases from V and 5 bases from J, with 15 bases between. The CDR3 contains 14 residues. CDR3 nucleotide sequence: TGTGCCAGCAGCGCCTGGGGGCGGAGGACTGAAGCTTTCTTT. It encodes CASSAWGRRTEAFF.

This clonotype has a count of ten or more. This rearrangement joins TRBV5-1 to TRBJ2-5, with D unclear. The CDR3 runs to 15 residues. V was cut by 0 bases and J by 4 bases, with 13 bases left in between. Germline loops: CDR1 SGHRS, CDR2 YFSETQ. The CDR3, as DNA: TGCGCCAGCAGCTTGGCCCGGCTAGTCGCAGAGACCCAGTACTTC. It translates to CASSLARLVAETQYF.

The chain's CDR3 is CASSFSPTAGNTIYF. The CDR3 DNA follows: TGTGCCAGCAGTTTTTCCCCGACAGCCGGAAACACCATATATTTT. The chain combines TRBV12-3 or TRBV12-4 with TRBJ1-3, with D possibly being TRBD1 (5 bases). CDR3 length: 15 residues. V was trimmed by 3 bases and J by 4 bases, leaving 13 bases between them.

This clonotype has only a few counts. This rearrangement joins TRBV7-2 to TRBJ2-7; TRBD1 is a possible D gene (6 bases). Germline V gene lookup returns CDR1 SGHTA and CDR2 FQGNSA. This CDR3 region has 15 residues. Trimming stripped 3 bases from V and 3 bases from J, with 15 bases between. CDR3 region: CASSFGQRPYYEQYF. Written as DNA, the CDR3 is TGTGCCAGCAGCTTTGGACAGCGCCCTTACTACGAGCAGTACTTC.

The sample holds a few counts of this clonotype. The chain joins TRBV12-3 or TRBV12-4 to TRBJ2-5; 7 bases line up with TRBD1. The ends lost 3 bases at V and 2 bases at J; junction bases unmatched: 12. The CDR3 has 17 amino acids. CDR3 region: CASSLGQPRRFQETQYF. Written as DNA, the CDR3 is TGTGCCAGCAGTTTGGGACAGCCAAGGAGGTTTCAAGAGACCCAGTACTTC.

The chain joins TRBV5-1 to TRBJ2-2; D might be TRBD2 (6 bases). The V and J ends lost 3 bases and 3 bases respectively, with 12 bases between them. This CDR3 contains 15 residues. Germline CDR1 SGHRS, CDR2 YFSETQ. DNA of the CDR3: TGCGCCAGCAGCTGCGGGATATCGCACACCGGGGAGCTGTTTTTT. Protein: CASSCGISHTGELFF.

This clonotype was picked up a small number of times. This chain uses TRBV29-1 with TRBJ2-7, with TRBD1 as a possible D gene (7 bases). The CDR3 has 13 amino acids. V was shortened by 4 bases and J by 4 bases, with 14 bases between the two germline ends. CDR1 and CDR2 from the germline V gene are SQVTM and ANQGSEA. The CDR3 nucleotides read TGCAGCGTTGCGCAGGGGGGTATGTACGAGCAGTACTTC. Translated: CSVAQGGMYEQYF.

The sample holds many counts of this clonotype. The V call is TRBV5-1, the J call TRBJ2-1; no firm D call. This CDR3 is 12 amino acids long. Looked up from germline, CDR1 is SGHRS and CDR2 is YFSETQ. Trimming shortened V by 4 bases and J by 5 bases, and 7 bases separated the two germline ends. The CDR3 region is CASSKRDNEQFF. CDR3 sequence (DNA): TGCGCCAGCAGCAAACGGGACAATGAGCAGTTCTTC.

V usage is TRBV28 and J usage is TRBJ2-7, with D perhaps TRBD1 or TRBD2 (6 bases each). The V end lost 7 bases, the J end lost 3 bases, and 19 bases lay between the germline ends. CDR1 and CDR2 from the germline V gene are MDHEN and SYDVKM. The CDR3 covers 15 residues. This CDR3 is CASTERGPKLYEQYF. The DNA for the CDR3 is TGTGCCAGCACCGAACGGGGGCCCAAACTCTACGAGCAGTACTTC.